Each of the 6 T cell receptor beta chains below was sequenced from the same sample in a study of T cells in Graves' hyperthyroidism and ophthalmopathy (dated 2019 in TCRdb). Preparation of the library involved multiplex PCR. Sequencing used an Illumina HiSeq 2000. The TCR beta CDR3 regions were amplified from the RNA transcripts. For the first round of RT-PCR on the TCR CDR3, the HTBI primer set was used together with the Qiagen OneStep RT-PCR kit. In-frame beta chains were kept once TCRdb had trimmed the public reads at Q25 with fastp and called clones with MiXCR. Each record represents a unique CDR3 protein, reported with the most common genes and DNA among its rows. For this sample the table gives about 640,000 distinct CDR3 sequences, of which roughly 20% were detected only once. In total, the top ten clones hold roughly 30% of the sample. The sequencing input was blood. These receptors were collected from a young man with Graves' ophthalmopathy.

This clonotype was seen at least ten times. The chain uses TRBV28 and TRBJ2-3; TRBD2 matches at 10 bases. Germline V lookup: CDR1 MDHEN, CDR2 SYDVKM. The CDR3 has 16 amino acids. The V gene end was trimmed by 4 bases and the J gene end by 4 bases; junction bases not matched to a gene: 8. The DNA for the CDR3 is TGTGCCAGCAGTTGGGGCCTAGCGGGAGTGTCAGATACGCAGTATTTT. Translated, it gives CASSWGLAGVSDTQYF.

This clonotype has only a few counts. The chain combines TRBV20-1 with TRBJ1-1; D is unresolved. This CDR3 is 13 amino acids long. Germline CDR1 reads DFQATT; CDR2 reads SNEGSKA (reference sequence). The germline V and J ends were trimmed by 4 bases and 0 bases, with 9 bases remaining between them. The CDR3 DNA is TGCAGTGCTACCCCCGGAGTGAACACTGAAGCTTTCTTT. Protein sequence: CSATPGVNTEAFF.

This clonotype occurred many times. The rearrangement uses TRBV6-2 or TRBV6-3 and TRBJ2-1; 11 bases match TRBD2. This CDR3 comprises 17 residues. The V gene end was trimmed by 5 bases and the J gene end by 4 bases; junction bases not matched to a gene: 10. CDR1 is MNHEY, CDR2 SVGEGT, per germline. This chain's CDR3 is CASSREILAGGYNEQFF. The CDR3 nucleotides read TGTGCCAGCAGTAGGGAGATATTAGCGGGAGGGTACAATGAGCAGTTCTTC.

This clonotype was detected only a few times. The chain employs TRBV9 and TRBJ2-3; 13 nucleotides align to TRBD2. Germline CDR1 is SGDLS and CDR2 is YYNGEE. V lost 3 bases, J lost 5 bases, and 0 bases stayed unmatched. CDR3 size: 14 residues. The CDR3 region has the DNA TGTGCCAGCAGCGGGACTAGCGGGGGAGATACGCAGTATTTT. This encodes CASSGTSGGDTQYF.

This clonotype was counted at least ten times. This chain links TRBV19 with TRBJ2-2, with D uncertain. The germline V and J ends were trimmed by 3 bases and 7 bases, with 9 bases remaining between them. Germline V gene data show CDR1 as LNHDA and CDR2 as SQIVND (reference sequence). The CDR3 extends over 13 amino acids. Here the CDR3 DNA reads TGTGCCAGTAGTATCCCCAATGGCGGGGAGCTGTTTTTT. Its protein product is CASSIPNGGELFF.

The V call is TRBV7-9, the J call TRBJ2-5, with D tentatively TRBD1 (6 bases). The CDR3 consists of 16 residues. Per germline, CDR1 SEHNR and CDR2 FQNEAQ (reference sequence). The V end was cut by 5 bases, the J end by 4 bases, with 20 bases between. DNA for the CDR3: TGTGCCAGCAGCCCCGGCAGGGGAATTGGGCGAGAGACCCAGTACTTC. It translates to CASSPGRGIGRETQYF.